Listed here are 4 T cell receptor beta chains from one sample, sequenced in a study of T cell responses to AZD1222 COVID-19 vaccine. Data came from immunoSEQ multiplex PCR; TCRdb stores just in-frame clones and leaves some out. This table holds more than 80,000 clones, about 91% found once. This specimen consisted of peripheral blood, obtained on day 0 of MenACWY control vaccination. These receptors all come from an adult in good health.

The rearrangement links TRBV18 to TRBJ1-1; D unclear. Germline V gene lookup returns CDR1 KGHSH and CDR2 LQKENI. This CDR3 region has 13 residues. V was clipped by 6 bases and J by 1 base, with 9 bases between them. The CDR3 bases are TGTGCCAGCTCCCTGGAGCGGAACACTGAAGCTTTCTTT. Protein product: CASSLERNTEAFF. The variable domain in full, with the rest retrieved from reference TRBV18 and TRBJ1-1, is NAGVMQNPRHLVRRRGQEARLRCSPMKGHSHVYWYRQLPEEGLKFMVYLQKENIIDESGMPKERFSAEFPKEGPSILRIQQVVRGDSAAYFCASSLERNTEAFFGQGTRLTVV.

The rearrangement joins TRBV7-3 to TRBJ2-6; TRBD2 is a possible D gene (5 bases). The CDR3 has 15 residues. V shed 5 bases and J shed 6 bases, with 14 bases lying between them. Germline values: CDR1 SGHTA, CDR2 FQGTGA. The CDR3 region has the DNA TGTGCCAGCAGCGTCCGCGGGTCCGCGGCCAACGTCCTGACTTTC. Translation gives CASSVRGSAANVLTF.

The chain has TRBV2 and TRBJ1-5, with 10 bases matching TRBD1. The CDR3 runs 15 residues. V shed 8 bases, J shed 4 bases, and the junction held 8 bases outside the gene matches. CDR1 and CDR2 from the germline V gene are SNHLY and FYNNEI. DNA for the CDR3: TGTGCCAGCCAGCGAGACAGGGGGCGGAATCAGCCCCAGCATTTT. It yields the protein CASQRDRGRNQPQHF.

This sequence joins TRBV5-1 and TRBJ1-2; D possibly corresponds to TRBD1 (5 bases). The CDR3 covers 15 residues. The germline gives CDR1 SGHRS, CDR2 YFSETQ. V was trimmed by 0 bases and J by 7 bases, leaving 16 bases between them. In DNA form, the CDR3 reads TGCGCCAGCAGCTTGGTGGCAGGGAGTACCCTTGGCTACACCTTC. Its translation: CASSLVAGSTLGYTF.